This T cell receptor (beta chain) was found in a study of metastatic and nonmetastatic thyroid tumors. This clone was seen a handful of times. With a much larger clone just one base away, this may be a read error. Before thyroid surgery, none of the patients had received any treatment. J gave up 1 base and V 8 bases, and 11 bases lay outside the gene matches. This CDR3 region has 17 residues. Germline CDR1 reads SGHRS; CDR2 reads YFSETQ. Via MiXCR, TCRdb re-called the PCR reads. The table shows approximately 25,000 clones, with around 28% occurring only once. This chain links TRBV5-1 with TRBJ2-4, with TRBD1 matching 11 bases. The sequence came from a male donor with papillary thyroid cancer or a benign thyroid nodule (not recorded which). Some clones in this sample may be carry-over from other donors' samples. Material for sequencing was blood. Here the CDR3 DNA reads TGCGCCAGAAGCGCCTGGACAGGGGGCGCCGCCAAAAACATTCAGTACTTC. It specifies CARSAWTGGAAKNIQYF.